This TCR beta chain derives from a study of T cells in Graves' hyperthyroidism and ophthalmopathy. RNA transcripts yielded amplified TCR beta CDR3 regions. The HTBI primer set served for first-round RT-PCR of the TCR CDR3. Each CDR3 protein gets one entry after TCRdb re-called the multiplex PCR reads with MiXCR. The repertoire holds 500,000 to 650,000 distinct CDR3 sequences, with 46% as singletons. Germline lookup yields CDR1 MGHRA and CDR2 YSYEKL. The CDR3 is made up of 12 amino acids. V was shortened by 1 base and J by 6 bases, with 3 bases between the two germline ends. This clonotype was detected ten times or more.

The V and J genes are TRBV4-1 and TRBJ1-4; D is unresolved. Sequencing was performed on peripheral blood or thyroid tissue (not recorded which). This receptor was taken from an adult woman with Graves' disease, either hyperthyroidism or ophthalmopathy (not recorded which). CDR3 coding DNA: TGCGCCAGCAGCCAAGTGTATGAAAAACTGTTTTTT. The encoded protein is CASSQVYEKLFF.